One T cell receptor beta chain is described in this entry. Which antigen it targets is not known. Within one base of it there is no much larger clone, and no base qualities were kept. The entry originates in a study of Ad26.COV2.S vaccination and SARS-CoV-2 variants (dated by TCRdb to the early 2020s). A note on the overall study: TCRbeta repertoire sequencing was used to assess the specificity and breadth of SARS-CoV-2-reactive T cell receptors after Ad26.COV2.S vaccination. A total of 32 samples were included in the TCR-sequenced set, comprising around 19 Ad26.COV2.S vaccine recipients, 5 placebo recipients and 8 SARS-CoV-2 convalescent individuals. Beyond this particular receptor, the publication reports: Comparable non-spike TCR breadth was observed between vaccine and placebo recipients, consistent with only spike being contained in the vaccine. Substantial breadth of spike-specific CD8+ and CD4+ T cell responses was reported after vaccination. It was noted by the authors that total T cell responses may have been underestimated by the TCR breadth and depth analyses. Compared with placebo recipients, Ad26.COV2.S recipients showed higher spike-specific TCR breadth (P = 0.0014).

The intended sense of this specimen's time point label: individuals recovered from natural SARS-CoV-2 infection. The junction carries 7 bases between V and J, which are trimmed by 3 bases and 2 bases respectively. For CDR1 and CDR2, the germline V gene lists SQVTM and ANQGSEA. The CDR3 contains 13 residues, cysteine and phenylalanine counted. Only CDR3 DNA remains: 39 bases, in frame from the first base. TCRbeta CDR3 regions were sequenced with the immunoSEQ Assay. After extraction, genomic DNA underwent amplification by bias-controlled multiplex PCR, followed by high-throughput sequencing. Turning to the authors' computational methods: Collapsing and filtering of sequences were performed to quantify the absolute abundance of each unique TCRbeta CDR3 region. T cell fraction was estimated by normalizing TCRbeta template counts to usable DNA, with usable DNA measured through amplification of reference genes found in all nucleated cells. Repertoire TCRs were annotated as SARS-CoV-2-specific by exact matching of V gene, CDR3 amino acid sequence and J gene to a known reactive TCR set. The reference SARS-CoV-2 TCR set came from MIRA and was filtered for enrichment in COVID-19-positive ImmuneCODE repertoires, removing public or cross-reactive TCRs. Based on the MIRA antigens, annotated TCRs were further analysed at the level of specific ORF or position within ORF. Depth was the summed frequency of annotated unique rearrangements, while breadth was defined as annotated unique rearrangements over total unique productive rearrangements. Two-sided Wilcoxon rank-sum tests were applied when comparing TCR breadth between groups. TCRdb's version of the immuneACCESS table is confined to in-frame rearrangements and falls short of the full clone set. An unresolved V gene accounts for under half of the shortfall where checked; the remainder is of unknown origin. The DNA gave D and trimming, while V, J and clone size come from that table. In this sample the table shows 150,000 to 200,000 clones, 70% to 90% of which occur a single time. The top ten clonotypes cover over 4.5% of the sample.

This material consisted of peripheral blood, taken after recovery from COVID-19. The chain is made from TRBV29-1 and TRBJ2-2; the D gene identity is not certain. The origin of this receptor is a human donor who had recovered from COVID-19. The CDR3 sequence is CSVDAANTGELFF. The DNA sequence is given as TGCAGCGTTGATGCAGCCAACACCGGGGAGCTGTTTTTT.